This TCR beta chain was sequenced during a study of shared T cell receptors in the human thymus. V was clipped by 2 bases and J by 6 bases; unmatched bases: 6. Looked up from germline, CDR1 is SGHNT and CDR2 is YENEEA. This CDR3 contains 15 residues. The assay was immunoSEQ multiplex PCR, and TCRdb's table has in-frame clones only and misses some. The table includes hundreds of thousands of clones, more than 70% detected once. The same specimen was also included in a second study, on human thymus T cells. That report notes: The thymus was resected at corrective cardiac surgery.

The chain employs TRBV11-3 and TRBJ1-5; 8 bases align to TRBD1. Sequencing was carried out using thymocytes. The TCR sequence derives from a boy less than two years old with a congenital heart defect. As DNA, the CDR3 is TGTGCCAGCAGCTTACCCAGGGGGCTAGGTCAGCCCCAGCATTTT. Residues: CASSLPRGLGQPQHF. Using reference TRBV11-3 and TRBJ1-5 for the parts outside the CDR3, the full variable domain is EAGVVQSPRYKIIEKKQPVAFWCNPISGHNTLYWYLQNLGQGPELLIRYENEEAVDDSQLPKDRFSAERLKGVDSTLKIQPAELGDSAVYLCASSLPRGLGQPQHFGDGTRLSIL.